The present TCR beta chain was sequenced within a study of T-cell reconstitution after alpha-beta-depleted transplantation in children. This clonotype was recorded at least ten times. V trimming: 5 bases; J trimming: 5 bases; junction bases outside the gene matches: 2. This CDR3 is 12 amino acids long. Germline CDR1 is SQVTM and CDR2 is ANQGSEA. Unique molecular identifiers were incorporated during preparation of the TCRbeta library. TCRdb re-analysed the PCR reads in MiXCR, keeping a single row per CDR3 protein. This table has around 670,000 distinct CDR3 sequences, about an eighth appearing once. Source: PBMCs, taken before TCRalphabeta/CD19-depleted stem cell transplant. The V and J genes are TRBV29-1 and TRBJ2-1; 8 nucleotides line up with TRBD1. The TCR originated in a girl aged 2 to 10 with congenital amegakaryocytic thrombocytopenia, due to receive a stem cell transplant. The CDR3 protein is CSVTTGDNEQFF. CDR3 in DNA: TGCAGCGTTACGACAGGGGACAATGAGCAGTTCTTC.